Following are 29 T cell receptor beta chains from one sample sequenced in a study of blood T cell repertoires in COVID-19. Measured with immunoSEQ multiplex PCR; TCRdb has only the in-frame clones, and not every one. There are 75,000 to 95,000 clones in the sample; approximately 88% occur only once, and 5.8% lies in the top ten. Material for sequencing was peripheral blood. Receptor source: a man aged 50 to 59 with active COVID-19.

Only one count was recorded for this clone. The chain couples TRBV9 to TRBJ1-1, with 7 bases lining up with TRBD1. With 0 bases clipped from V and 4 bases from J, the junction kept 6 bases outside the gene matches. The V gene's germline CDR1 is SGDLS and CDR2 YYNGEE. This CDR3 spans 15 amino acids. CDR3 amino acids: CASSVEGQPFTEAFF. The CDR3 DNA reads TGTGCCAGCAGCGTAGAGGGACAGCCCTTCACTGAAGCTTTCTTT.

The chain is built from TRBV6-2 or TRBV6-3 and TRBJ2-7, with D maybe TRBD2 (5 bases). The germline V and J ends were trimmed by 6 bases and 4 bases, with 10 bases remaining between them. Germline values: CDR1 MNHEY, CDR2 SVGEGT. The CDR3 contains 12 residues. The CDR3 is CASSLSGYEQYF. The CDR3 DNA reads TGTGCCAGCAGCCTGAGCGGATACGAGCAGTACTTC.

V usage is TRBV7-8 and J usage is TRBJ1-1; D not certain. Germline V gives CDR1 SGHVS, CDR2 FQNEAQ. This CDR3 region has 13 residues. V was shortened by 7 bases and J by 1 base, with 10 bases between the two germline ends. The DNA of the CDR3 is TGTGCCAGCAACCGACGCGGGAACACTGAAGCTTTCTTT. It yields the protein CASNRRGNTEAFF.

J is TRBJ2-1 and V is TRBV7-2; 9 bases agree with TRBD2. Germline-derived CDR1 and CDR2 are SGHTA and FQGNSA. V dropped 8 bases and J dropped 2; count of bases not matched to a gene: 19. CDR3 length equals 19 residues. The CDR3 loop reads CASSLIPQRLAGPYNEQFF. CDR3 coding DNA: TGTGCCAGCTCCCTAATTCCCCAGAGGCTAGCGGGACCCTACAATGAGCAGTTCTTC.

The rearrangement uses TRBV28 and TRBJ1-1; D is undetermined. Germline CDR1 and CDR2: MDHEN and SYDVKM. The CDR3 sequence is 11 residues long. The V and J ends lost 3 bases and 8 bases respectively, with 7 bases between them. The CDR3, as DNA: TGTGCCAGCAGTTTCTTGTTAGAAGCTTTCTTT. Protein sequence: CASSFLLEAFF.

The CDR3: CASKWLSGNTIYF. CDR3 in DNA: TGTGCCAGTAAATGGCTCTCTGGAAACACCATATATTTT. The chain is built from TRBV19 and TRBJ1-3, with D uncertain. Germline-derived CDR1 and CDR2 are LNHDA and SQIVND (reference sequence). The CDR3 consists of 13 residues. V was cut by 7 bases and J by 0 bases, with 7 bases left in between.

The chain joins TRBV28 to TRBJ1-1; D gene uncertain. Germline V CDR1 and CDR2: MDHEN, SYDVKM. There are 14 residues in the CDR3. V gave up 5 bases and J gave up 0 bases, with 10 bases separating them. The CDR3 sequence is CASSVGGMNTEAFF. The CDR3 nucleotides read TGTGCCAGCAGTGTGGGAGGAATGAACACTGAAGCTTTCTTT.

In nucleotides, the CDR3 is TGTGCCAGCTCACCCCGAAGGACACCGCAAGAGACCCAGTACTTC. Translating it yields CASSPRRTPQETQYF. The rearrangement joins TRBV18 to TRBJ2-5; perhaps TRBD1 as D (5 bases). The CDR3 is 15 amino acids. Germline V gene lookup returns CDR1 KGHSH and CDR2 LQKENI. Trimming removed 3 bases at V and 2 bases at J, with 13 bases between.

The gene calls are TRBV18 and TRBJ1-1, with unresolved D. The germline V gene has CDR1 KGHSH and CDR2 LQKENI. Trimming pared 2 bases from V and 1 base from J, leaving 5 bases between. CDR3 length equals 13 residues. DNA for the CDR3: TGTGCCAGCTCACCAGCGGGGAACACTGAAGCTTTCTTT. This codes for CASSPAGNTEAFF.

This sequence joins TRBV24-1 and TRBJ2-1; weak D call: TRBD2 (6 bases). There are 19 residues in the CDR3. V lost 2 bases and J 9 bases, leaving 28 bases between the germline ends. Germline V CDR1 and CDR2: KGHDR, SFDVKD. This chain's CDR3 is CATSDSPGGSGSVRGEQFF. CDR3 nucleotide sequence: TGTGCCACCAGTGATTCCCCAGGAGGGTCCGGGTCGGTTCGGGGTGAGCAGTTCTTC.

V is TRBV19 and J is TRBJ2-2; TRBD2 might be the D (5 bases). The germline V and J ends were trimmed by 8 bases and 7 bases, with 11 bases remaining between them. This CDR3 contains 12 residues. Per germline, CDR1 LNHDA and CDR2 SQIVND (reference sequence). CDR3 region: CASGDRGGELFF. For the CDR3, the DNA is TGTGCCAGTGGAGACCGGGGCGGGGAGCTGTTTTTT. The whole variable domain, remainder taken from reference TRBV19 and TRBJ2-2, is DGGITQSPKYLFRKEGQNVTLSCEQNLNHDAMYWYRQDPGQGLRLIYYSQIVNDFQKGDIAEGYSVSREKKESFPLTVTSAQKNPTAFYLCASGDRGGELFFGEGSRLTVL.

V usage is TRBV18 and J usage is TRBJ1-2; TRBD1 matches at 7 bases. The CDR3 has 18 amino acids. V was clipped by 6 bases and J by 4 bases; unmatched bases: 20. The germline V gene has CDR1 KGHSH and CDR2 LQKENI. This chain's CDR3 is CASSPIGIGGPLGYGYTF. CDR3 bases: TGTGCCAGCTCCCCAATTGGGATAGGGGGCCCCCTTGGCTATGGCTACACCTTC.

The V call is TRBV27, the J call TRBJ1-1, with 8 bases fitting TRBD1. Germline V lookup: CDR1 MNHEY, CDR2 SMNVEV (reference sequence). The CDR3 is 16 residues long. Trimming removed 3 bases from V and 0 bases from J; junction bases left unmatched: 6. Written as DNA, the CDR3 is TGTGCCAGCAGTTTGGGGCAGGGGGCCATGAACACTGAAGCTTTCTTT. Translating gives CASSLGQGAMNTEAFF.

The chain has TRBV2 and TRBJ2-7; 8 bases line up with TRBD1. The CDR3 contains 14 residues. The germline gives CDR1 SNHLY, CDR2 FYNNEI. V was pared by 2 bases and J by 2 bases, with 2 bases of the junction left unmatched. The CDR3 DNA reads TGTGCCAGCAGTGAACGCAGGGGGCCCTACGAGCAGTACTTC. Translating it yields CASSERRGPYEQYF.

The rearrangement joins TRBV5-1 to TRBJ2-5; 9 nucleotides align to TRBD1. The CDR3 contains 14 residues. Trimming removed 2 bases from V and 4 bases from J; junction bases left unmatched: 3. The germline V gene has CDR1 SGHRS and CDR2 YFSETQ. This CDR3 reads CASSFTGGRETQYF. CDR3 nucleotide sequence: TGCGCCAGCAGCTTCACAGGGGGCCGAGAGACCCAGTACTTC.

The V call is TRBV6-2 or TRBV6-3, the J call TRBJ2-5; 8 nucleotides align to TRBD2. The CDR3 runs 15 residues. J was trimmed by 3 bases and V by 4 bases; bases with no gene match: 7. From germline, CDR1 is MNHEY and CDR2 SVGEGT. This CDR3 is CASSFGGGTEETQYF. In DNA form, the CDR3 reads TGTGCCAGCAGTTTTGGCGGGGGGACCGAAGAGACCCAGTACTTC.

This clone was recorded at least ten times. This chain connects TRBV19 to TRBJ1-1, with TRBD1 identical over 8 bases. CDR3 length equals 13 residues. Trimming removed 8 bases from V and 0 bases from J; junction bases left unmatched: 2. Germline values: CDR1 LNHDA, CDR2 SQIVND (reference sequence). CDR3 nucleotides: TGTGCCAGTGAGGACAGGGTGAACACTGAAGCTTTCTTT. Translation: CASEDRVNTEAFF.

V is TRBV6-2 or TRBV6-3 and J is TRBJ1-5; 8 nucleotides line up with TRBD1. V gave up 6 bases and J gave up 4 bases; unmatched junction bases: 8. The CDR3 runs 15 residues. From germline, CDR1 is MNHEY and CDR2 SVGEGT. This chain's CDR3 is CASSPDRGLNQPQHF. CDR3 bases: TGTGCCAGCAGCCCCGACAGGGGCCTAAATCAGCCCCAGCATTTT.

The CDR3 sequence is CASSLQGLAYEQYF. The CDR3 nucleotides are TGTGCCAGCAGCTTACAGGGACTAGCCTACGAGCAGTACTTC. The genes are TRBV7-2 and TRBJ2-7, with 8 bases that match TRBD2. The CDR3 has 14 residues. Germline V gives CDR1 SGHTA, CDR2 FQGNSA. The J segment lost 2 bases and the V segment lost 2 bases, leaving 2 bases of the junction unmatched.

The V gene is TRBV5-3, the J gene TRBJ2-1; 13 bases align to TRBD2. TRBV5-3 is labeled an ORF, and its function is uncertain. V shed 4 bases, J shed 2 bases, and the junction held 9 bases outside the gene matches. This CDR3 is 18 amino acids long. CDR3 nucleotide sequence: TGTGCCAGAAGCCCTGGGACTAGCGGGATAGAAGCCTACAATGAGCAGTTCTTC. Its translation: CARSPGTSGIEAYNEQFF.

The chain couples TRBV3-1 (or the pseudogene TRBV3-2) to TRBJ2-5; D gene unclear. Germline-derived CDR1 and CDR2 are LGHDT and YNNKEL (reference sequence). The CDR3 is 15 residues long. Trimming took off 1 base at V and 5 bases at J, with 14 bases between the two ends. CDR3 nucleotide sequence: TGTGCCAGCAGCCAAGGTCTGGGTCGGCGGGAGACCCAGTACTTC. Its translation: CASSQGLGRRETQYF.

V usage is TRBV6-5 and J usage is TRBJ1-6, with a possible D match to TRBD1 (6 bases). CDR3 length: 14 amino acids. CDR1 is MNHEY, CDR2 SVGAGI, per germline. V was shortened by 11 bases and J by 10 bases, with 21 bases between the two germline ends. This CDR3 is CACSNRAPGSPLHF. Written as DNA, the CDR3 is TGTGCCTGTTCCAACAGGGCTCCCGGGTCACCCCTCCACTTT.

This clone has a single count. The rearrangement links TRBV19 to TRBJ1-1; 7 positions match TRBD1. V lost 7 bases, J lost 4 bases, and 12 bases stayed unmatched. Germline assignment: CDR1 LNHDA and CDR2 SQIVND (reference sequence). The CDR3 extends over 15 amino acids. The CDR3 nucleotides read TGTGCCAGTAATCAAGGAGGGGGCGAGGGCACTGAAGCTTTCTTT. This translates into CASNQGGGEGTEAFF.

The chain links TRBV30 to TRBJ2-1; weak D call: TRBD2 (6 bases). The CDR3 covers 18 residues. V lost 5 bases and J lost 1, with 24 bases in between. Germline V gives CDR1 GTSNPN, CDR2 SVGIG (reference sequence). The CDR3 DNA reads TGTGCCTGGTCACATCGGGGGAGGAATTCCGGGTCCTACAATGAGCAGTTCTTC. Protein: CAWSHRGRNSGSYNEQFF.

The genes are TRBV27 and TRBJ2-7; the match to TRBD1 covers 8 bases. The CDR3 covers 14 residues. Trimming removed 0 bases from V and 6 bases from J; junction bases left unmatched: 4. CDR1 MNHEY and CDR2 SMNVEV come from the germline V gene (reference sequence). The CDR3 region has the DNA TGTGCCAGCAGTTTATCGTCAGGGGGCAGCGAGCAGTACTTC. Its translation: CASSLSSGGSEQYF.

A few counts support this clone. This rearrangement joins TRBV3-1 (or the pseudogene TRBV3-2) to TRBJ1-1; no definite D call. V lost 8 bases to trimming and J lost 3 bases, with 13 bases between them. CDR3 size: 13 residues. Per germline, CDR1 LGHDT and CDR2 YNNKEL (reference sequence). CDR3 protein: CASASQLYTEAFF. The DNA of the CDR3 is TGTGCCAGCGCGTCTCAATTGTACACTGAAGCTTTCTTT.

The V call is TRBV5-1, the J call TRBJ1-1; weak D call: TRBD1 (6 bases). The CDR3 spans 14 residues. Trimming pared 0 bases from V and 3 bases from J, leaving 9 bases between. The germline CDR1 and CDR2 sequences are SGHRS and YFSETQ. The CDR3 region has the DNA TGCGCCAGCAGCTTGGCCCCAGGGGACACTGAAGCTTTCTTT. Translating it yields CASSLAPGDTEAFF. Looking up the rest from reference TRBV5-1 and TRBJ1-1 gives the full variable domain: KAGVTQTPRYLIKTRGQQVTLSCSPISGHRSVSWYQQTPGQGLQFLFEYFSETQRNKGNFPGRFSGRQFSNSRSEMNVSTLELGDSALYLCASSLAPGDTEAFFGQGTRLTVV.

The chain employs TRBV4-3 and TRBJ1-4, with a weak D call TRBD1 (5 bases). V lost 1 base and J 6 bases, leaving 9 bases between the germline ends. CDR1 and CDR2 (germline): LGHNA, YSLEER. There are 14 residues in the CDR3. The CDR3 DNA is TGCGCCAGCAGCCAAGCGGGGGGGGATGAAAAACTGTTTTTT. Its protein product is CASSQAGGDEKLFF.

The chain is built from TRBV18 and TRBJ1-2; 7 bases line up with TRBD1. Losses at the gene ends were 2 bases for V and 3 bases for J; bases not matched to a gene: 3. The CDR3 consists of 14 residues. Per germline, CDR1 KGHSH and CDR2 LQKENI. Here the CDR3 reads CASSPEGADYGYTF. The CDR3 nucleotides read TGTGCCAGCTCACCAGAGGGGGCGGACTATGGCTACACCTTC. Combining the CDR3 with reference TRBV18 and TRBJ1-2 gives the whole variable domain NAGVMQNPRHLVRRRGQEARLRCSPMKGHSHVYWYRQLPEEGLKFMVYLQKENIIDESGMPKERFSAEFPKEGPSILRIQQVVRGDSAAYFCASSPEGADYGYTFGSGTRLTVV.